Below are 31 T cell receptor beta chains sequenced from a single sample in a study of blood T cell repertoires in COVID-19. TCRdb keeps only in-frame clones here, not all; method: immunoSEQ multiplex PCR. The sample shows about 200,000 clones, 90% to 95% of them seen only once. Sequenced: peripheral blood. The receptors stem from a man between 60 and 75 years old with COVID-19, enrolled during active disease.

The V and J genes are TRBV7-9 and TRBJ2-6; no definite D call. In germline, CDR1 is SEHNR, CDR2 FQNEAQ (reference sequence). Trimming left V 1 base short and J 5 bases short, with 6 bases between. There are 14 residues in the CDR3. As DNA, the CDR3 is TGTGCCAGCAGCTTAGAGACAAGGGCCAACGTCCTGACTTTC. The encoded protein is CASSLETRANVLTF.

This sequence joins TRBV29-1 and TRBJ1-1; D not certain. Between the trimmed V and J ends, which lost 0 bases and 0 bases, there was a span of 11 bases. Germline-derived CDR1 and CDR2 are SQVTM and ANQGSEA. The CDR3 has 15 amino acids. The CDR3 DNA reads TGCAGCGTTGAAGATCATGGAGCCATGAACACTGAAGCTTTCTTT. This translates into CSVEDHGAMNTEAFF.

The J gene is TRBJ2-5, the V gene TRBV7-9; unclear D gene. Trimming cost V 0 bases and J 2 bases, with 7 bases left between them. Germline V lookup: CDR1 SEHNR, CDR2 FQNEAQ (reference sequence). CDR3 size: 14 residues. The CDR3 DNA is TGTGCCAGCAGCTTAGCGCAAACTCAAGAGACCCAGTACTTC. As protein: CASSLAQTQETQYF.

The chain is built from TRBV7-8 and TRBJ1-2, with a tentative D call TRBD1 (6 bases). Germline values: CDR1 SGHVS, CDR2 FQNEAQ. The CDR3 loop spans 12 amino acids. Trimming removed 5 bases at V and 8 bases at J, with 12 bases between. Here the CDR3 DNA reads TGTGCCAGCAGCCCACAGGGTTTCGGCTACACCTTC. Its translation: CASSPQGFGYTF.

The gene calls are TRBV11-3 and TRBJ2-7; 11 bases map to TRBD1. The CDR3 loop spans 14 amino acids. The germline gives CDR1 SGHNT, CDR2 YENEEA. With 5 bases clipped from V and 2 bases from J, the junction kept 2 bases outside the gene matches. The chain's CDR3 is CASSVGQGAYEQYF. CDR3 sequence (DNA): TGTGCCAGCAGCGTGGGACAGGGGGCCTACGAGCAGTACTTC. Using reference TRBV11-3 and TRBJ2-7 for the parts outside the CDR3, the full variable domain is EAGVVQSPRYKIIEKKQPVAFWCNPISGHNTLYWYLQNLGQGPELLIRYENEEAVDDSQLPKDRFSAERLKGVDSTLKIQPAELGDSAVYLCASSVGQGAYEQYFGPGTRLTVT.

The CDR3 region has the DNA TGTGCCAGCAGCCAAGATGATTCTGACAGCCTGGGGTCCCAGTACTTC. Protein: CASSQDDSDSLGSQYF. The rearrangement links TRBV4-2 to TRBJ2-5; a weak D match, TRBD1 (5 bases). V lost 0 bases, J lost 9 bases, and 20 bases lay in between. CDR1 and CDR2 from the germline V gene are LGHNA and YNFKEQ. The CDR3 extends over 16 amino acids.

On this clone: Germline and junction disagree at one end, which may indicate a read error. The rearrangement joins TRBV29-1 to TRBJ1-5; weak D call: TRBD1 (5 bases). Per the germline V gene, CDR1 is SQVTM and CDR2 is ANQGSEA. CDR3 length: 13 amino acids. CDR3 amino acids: CNVALGGNQPQHF. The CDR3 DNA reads TGCAACGTTGCCTTAGGGGGCAATCAGCCCCAGCATTTT.

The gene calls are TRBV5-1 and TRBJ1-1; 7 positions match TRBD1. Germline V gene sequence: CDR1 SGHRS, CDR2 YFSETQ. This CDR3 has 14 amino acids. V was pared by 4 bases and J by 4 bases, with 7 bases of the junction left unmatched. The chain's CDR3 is CASSQGGEGTEAFF. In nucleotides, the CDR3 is TGCGCCAGCAGCCAAGGGGGCGAGGGCACTGAAGCTTTCTTT.

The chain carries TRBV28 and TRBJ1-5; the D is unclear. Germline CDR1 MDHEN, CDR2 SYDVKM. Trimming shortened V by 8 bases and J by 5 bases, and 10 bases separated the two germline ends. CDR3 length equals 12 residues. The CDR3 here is CASVSRDQPQHF. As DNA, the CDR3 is TGTGCCAGCGTTAGTCGGGATCAGCCCCAGCATTTT.

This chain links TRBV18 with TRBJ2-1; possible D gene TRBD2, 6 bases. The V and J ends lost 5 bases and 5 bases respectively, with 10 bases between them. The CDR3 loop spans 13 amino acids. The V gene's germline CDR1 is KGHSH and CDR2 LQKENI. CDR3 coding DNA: TGTGCCAGCTCAGGGGAGGTCGACAATGAGCAGTTCTTC. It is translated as CASSGEVDNEQFF.

This CDR3 reads CASGLGEHLGELFF. CDR3 coding DNA: TGTGCTAGTGGTTTGGGTGAACACCTCGGGGAGCTGTTTTTT. V and J are TRBV12-5 and TRBJ2-2; no definite D call. Germline V gene lookup returns CDR1 LGHNT and CDR2 FRNRAP. The CDR3 covers 14 residues. With 1 base removed from V and 7 bases from J, the gap between germline ends came to 10 bases.

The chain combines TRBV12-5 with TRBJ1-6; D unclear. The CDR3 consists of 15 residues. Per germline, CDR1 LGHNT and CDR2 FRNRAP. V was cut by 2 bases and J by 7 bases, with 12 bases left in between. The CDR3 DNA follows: TGTGCTAGTGGTTTGTCCCTGGACTCAAATTCACCCCTCCACTTT. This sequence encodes CASGLSLDSNSPLHF.

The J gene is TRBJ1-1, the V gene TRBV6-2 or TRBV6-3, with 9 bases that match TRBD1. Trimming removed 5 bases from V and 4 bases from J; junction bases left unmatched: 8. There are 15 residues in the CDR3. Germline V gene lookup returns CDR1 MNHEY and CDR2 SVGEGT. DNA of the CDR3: TGTGCCAGCAGTGGCGGGACAGGGTCGGGCACTGAAGCTTTCTTT. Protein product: CASSGGTGSGTEAFF.

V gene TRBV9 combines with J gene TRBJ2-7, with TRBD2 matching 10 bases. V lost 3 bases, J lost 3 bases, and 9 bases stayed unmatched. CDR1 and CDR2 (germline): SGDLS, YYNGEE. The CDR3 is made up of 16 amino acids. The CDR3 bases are TGTGCCAGCAGCGGGAGTGCAATAGCGGGGGGCTACGAGCAGTACTTC. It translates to CASSGSAIAGGYEQYF.

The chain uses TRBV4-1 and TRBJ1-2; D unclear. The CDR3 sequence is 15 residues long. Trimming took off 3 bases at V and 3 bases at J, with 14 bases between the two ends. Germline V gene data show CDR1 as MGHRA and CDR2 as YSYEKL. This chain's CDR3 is CASSQIVRRDYGYTF. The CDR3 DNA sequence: TGCGCCAGCAGCCAGATCGTTAGGCGGGACTATGGCTACACCTTC.

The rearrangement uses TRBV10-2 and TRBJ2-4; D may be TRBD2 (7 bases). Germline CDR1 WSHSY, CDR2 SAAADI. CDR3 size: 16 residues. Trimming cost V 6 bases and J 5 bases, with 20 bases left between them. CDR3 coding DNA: TGCGCCAGCAGGGAGGGGGGGACCCCCCGGGAAAACATTCAGTACTTC. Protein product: CASREGGTPRENIQYF.

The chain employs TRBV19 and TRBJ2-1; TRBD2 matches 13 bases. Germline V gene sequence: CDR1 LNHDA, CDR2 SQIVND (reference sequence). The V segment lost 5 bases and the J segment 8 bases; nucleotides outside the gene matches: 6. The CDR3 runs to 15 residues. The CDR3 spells CASSPTSGRAYEQFF. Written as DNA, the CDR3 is TGTGCCAGTAGTCCCACTAGCGGGAGGGCGTATGAGCAGTTCTTC.

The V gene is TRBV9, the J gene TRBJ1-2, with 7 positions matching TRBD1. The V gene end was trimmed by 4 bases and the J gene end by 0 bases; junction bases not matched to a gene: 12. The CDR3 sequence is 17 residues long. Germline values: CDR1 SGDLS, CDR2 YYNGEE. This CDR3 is CASSTRQGALTNYGYTF. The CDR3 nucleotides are TGTGCCAGCAGCACACGACAGGGCGCCCTTACTAACTATGGCTACACCTTC. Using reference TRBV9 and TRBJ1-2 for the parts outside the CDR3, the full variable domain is DSGVTQTPKHLITATGQRVTLRCSPRSGDLSVYWYQQSLDQGLQFLIQYYNGEERAKGNILERFSAQQFPDLHSELNLSSLELGDSALYFCASSTRQGALTNYGYTFGSGTRLTVV.

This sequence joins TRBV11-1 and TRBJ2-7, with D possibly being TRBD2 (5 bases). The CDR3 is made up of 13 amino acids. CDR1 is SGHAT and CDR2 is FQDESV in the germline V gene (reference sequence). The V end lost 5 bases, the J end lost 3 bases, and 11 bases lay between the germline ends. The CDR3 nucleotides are TGTGCCAGCAGCCGAGGCCGGGACTACGAGCAGTACTTC. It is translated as CASSRGRDYEQYF.

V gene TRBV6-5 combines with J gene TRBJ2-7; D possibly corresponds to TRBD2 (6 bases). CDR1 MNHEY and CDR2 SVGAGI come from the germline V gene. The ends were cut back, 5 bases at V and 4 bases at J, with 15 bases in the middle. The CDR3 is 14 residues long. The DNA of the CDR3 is TGTGCCAGCAGTAGGGAGAGGGGAGGTTACGAGCAGTACTTC. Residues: CASSRERGGYEQYF.

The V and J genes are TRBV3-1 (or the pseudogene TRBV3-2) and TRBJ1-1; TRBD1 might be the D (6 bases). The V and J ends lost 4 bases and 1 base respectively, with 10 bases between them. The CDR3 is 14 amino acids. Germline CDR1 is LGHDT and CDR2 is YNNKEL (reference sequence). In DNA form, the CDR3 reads TGTGCCAGCAGCCCCGGACAGAGGAACACTGAAGCTTTCTTT. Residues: CASSPGQRNTEAFF.

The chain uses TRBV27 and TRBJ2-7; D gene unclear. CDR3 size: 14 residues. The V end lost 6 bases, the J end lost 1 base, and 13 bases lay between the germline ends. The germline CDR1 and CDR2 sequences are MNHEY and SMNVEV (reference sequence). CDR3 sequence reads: CASRSSSPSYEQYF. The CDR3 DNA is TGTGCCAGCAGGTCTTCGAGCCCATCCTACGAGCAGTACTTC.

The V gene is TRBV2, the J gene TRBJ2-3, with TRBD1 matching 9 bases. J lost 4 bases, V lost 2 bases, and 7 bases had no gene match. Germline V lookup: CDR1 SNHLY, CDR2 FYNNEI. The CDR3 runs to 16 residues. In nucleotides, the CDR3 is TGTGCCAGCAGTGAATACAGGGGGCATCGGGCAGATACGCAGTATTTT. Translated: CASSEYRGHRADTQYF.

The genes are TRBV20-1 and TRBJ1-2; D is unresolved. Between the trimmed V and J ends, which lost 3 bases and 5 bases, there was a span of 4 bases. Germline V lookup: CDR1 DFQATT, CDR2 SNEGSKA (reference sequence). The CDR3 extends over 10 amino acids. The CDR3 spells CSAREYGYTF. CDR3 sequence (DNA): TGCAGTGCTAGGGAGTATGGCTACACCTTC.

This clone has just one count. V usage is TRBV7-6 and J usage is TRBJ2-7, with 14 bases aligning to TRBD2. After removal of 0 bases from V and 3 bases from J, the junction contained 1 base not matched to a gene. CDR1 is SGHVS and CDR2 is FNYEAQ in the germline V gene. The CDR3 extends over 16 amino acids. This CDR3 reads CASSLAGTSGSYEQYF. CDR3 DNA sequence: TGTGCCAGCAGCTTAGCCGGGACTAGCGGGAGCTACGAGCAGTACTTC. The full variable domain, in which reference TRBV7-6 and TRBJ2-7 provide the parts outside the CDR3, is GAGVSQSPRYKVTKRGQDVALRCDPISGHVSLYWYRQALGQGPEFLTYFNYEAQQDKSGLPNDRFSAERPEGSISTLTIQRTEQRDSAMYRCASSLAGTSGSYEQYFGPGTRLTVT.

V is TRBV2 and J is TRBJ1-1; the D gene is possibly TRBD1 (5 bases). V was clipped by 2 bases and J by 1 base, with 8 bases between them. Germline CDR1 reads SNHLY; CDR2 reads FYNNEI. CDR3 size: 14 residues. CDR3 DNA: TGTGCCAGCAGTGAAAGGCAGGGGAACACTGAAGCTTTCTTT. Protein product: CASSERQGNTEAFF.

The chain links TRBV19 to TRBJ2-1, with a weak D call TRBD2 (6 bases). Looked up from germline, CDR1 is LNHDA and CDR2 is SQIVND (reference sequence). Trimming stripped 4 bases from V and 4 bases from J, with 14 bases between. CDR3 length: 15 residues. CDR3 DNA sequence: TGTGCCAGTAGTAGGACCCGGGACTTATACAATGAGCAGTTCTTC. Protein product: CASSRTRDLYNEQFF.

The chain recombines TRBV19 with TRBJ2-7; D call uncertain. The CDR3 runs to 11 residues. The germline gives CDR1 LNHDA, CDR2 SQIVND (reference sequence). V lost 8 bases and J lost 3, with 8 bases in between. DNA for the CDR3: TGTGCCAGTGGTGGCAGCTACGAGCAGTACTTC. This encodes CASGGSYEQYF. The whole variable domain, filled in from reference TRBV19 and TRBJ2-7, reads DGGITQSPKYLFRKEGQNVTLSCEQNLNHDAMYWYRQDPGQGLRLIYYSQIVNDFQKGDIAEGYSVSREKKESFPLTVTSAQKNPTAFYLCASGGSYEQYFGPGTRLTVT.

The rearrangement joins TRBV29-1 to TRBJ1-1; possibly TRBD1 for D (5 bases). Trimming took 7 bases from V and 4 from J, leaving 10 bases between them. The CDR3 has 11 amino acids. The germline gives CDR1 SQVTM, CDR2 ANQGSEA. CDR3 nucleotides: TGCAGCGCCTCAGGGCTCACTGAAGCTTTCTTT. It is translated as CSASGLTEAFF.

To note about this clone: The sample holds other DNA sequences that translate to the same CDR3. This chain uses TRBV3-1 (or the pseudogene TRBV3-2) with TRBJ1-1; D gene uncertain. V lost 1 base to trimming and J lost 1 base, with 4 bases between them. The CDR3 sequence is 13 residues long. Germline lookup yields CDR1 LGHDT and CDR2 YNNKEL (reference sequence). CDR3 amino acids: CASSQVANTEAFF. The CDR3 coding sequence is TGTGCCAGCAGCCAAGTAGCGAACACTGAAGCTTTCTTT.

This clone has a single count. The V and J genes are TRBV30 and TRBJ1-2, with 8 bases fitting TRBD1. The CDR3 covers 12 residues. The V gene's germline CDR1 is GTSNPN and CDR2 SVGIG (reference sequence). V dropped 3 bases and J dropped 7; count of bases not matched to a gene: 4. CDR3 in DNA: TGTGCCTGGAGGGGACAGGCGCTTGGCTACACCTTC. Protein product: CAWRGQALGYTF.